A selection of T cell receptor beta chains follows, all from one sample in a study of cytomegalovirus exposure and HLA in healthy donors. Some clones are missing from TCRdb's copy, which holds only in-frame ones; the method was immunoSEQ multiplex PCR. This sample has approximately 150,000 clones; about three quarters occur once, and the top ten carry under 0.8%. Sequences were obtained from PBMCs. The receptors originated from a male donor in good health and CMV-seronegative. Each CDR3 is given without its conserved first and last residue. Clone size is given for some rows only: seen once, a few or many times, or a class if the clone is expanded.

clone size: NA; J gene: TRBJ1-6; V gene: TRBV7-9; CDR3 protein: ASSLDIYSSYNSPLH
clone size: NA; J gene: TRBJ2-7; V gene: TRBV19; CDR3 protein: ASKVASGYGEQY
clone size: once; J gene: TRBJ2-7; V gene: TRBV21-1; CDR3 protein: ASRGPGIYEQY
clone size: NA; J gene: TRBJ2-1; V gene: TRBV18; CDR3 protein: ASSLRQGGSYNEQF
clone size: NA; J gene: TRBJ2-1; V gene: TRBV15; CDR3 protein: ATSRPQGQGNNEQF
clone size: NA; J gene: TRBJ1-3; V gene: TRBV18; CDR3 protein: ASSPGQGNSGNTIY
clone size: NA; J gene: TRBJ2-5; V gene: TRBV7-2; CDR3 protein: ASSLEAGGHETQY
clone size: NA; J gene: TRBJ1-5; V gene: TRBV23-1; CDR3 protein: ASRPDSILSNQPQH
clone size: NA; J gene: TRBJ1-1; V gene: TRBV6-4; CDR3 protein: ASSDDRWGPRNTEAF
clone size: NA; J gene: TRBJ2-1; V gene: TRBV6-5; CDR3 protein: ASSGTGGGRNEQF
clone size: NA; J gene: TRBJ1-3; V gene: TRBV5-1; CDR3 protein: ASSQGGDTGNTIY
clone size: NA; J gene: TRBJ2-5; V gene: TRBV7-9; CDR3 protein: ASSFGGETQY
clone size: NA; J gene: TRBJ1-1; V gene: TRBV19; CDR3 protein: ASNSWTGLNTEAF
clone size: NA; J gene: TRBJ2-7; V gene: TRBV4-1; CDR3 protein: ASSQEGGGGEQY
clone size: NA; J gene: TRBJ2-1; V gene: TRBV7-3; CDR3 protein: ASSLRAPGLAGGTYNEQF
clone size: few; J gene: TRBJ2-3; V gene: TRBV7-9; CDR3 protein: ASSPPSGRHTDTQY
clone size: few; J gene: TRBJ1-1; V gene: TRBV4-1; CDR3 protein: ASSQERQGPTEAF
clone size: NA; J gene: TRBJ2-7; V gene: TRBV28; CDR3 protein: ASSLGSGEQY
clone size: NA; J gene: TRBJ2-5; V gene: TRBV4-2; CDR3 protein: ASSPKYYRGIQETQY
clone size: NA; J gene: TRBJ1-2; V gene: TRBV2; CDR3 protein: ASSMEQIYGYT
clone size: NA; J gene: TRBJ2-7; V gene: TRBV9; CDR3 protein: ASSAREETYEQY
clone size: NA; J gene: TRBJ2-5; V gene: TRBV19; CDR3 protein: ASSIGRERETQY
clone size: NA; J gene: TRBJ2-1; V gene: TRBV19; CDR3 protein: ASSNWVAGFNEQF
clone size: NA; J gene: TRBJ1-3; V gene: TRBV7-9; CDR3 protein: ASSLGGLSGNTIY
clone size: NA; J gene: TRBJ2-5; V gene: TRBV2; CDR3 protein: ASTRDRAQETQY
clone size: few; J gene: TRBJ1-1; V gene: TRBV2; CDR3 protein: ASSGYRDRGLYTEAF
clone size: once; J gene: TRBJ2-7; V gene: TRBV6-6; CDR3 protein: ASTESGALYDEQY
clone size: NA; J gene: TRBJ1-1; V gene: TRBV5-1; CDR3 protein: ASSLGTGTEAF
clone size: few; J gene: TRBJ2-1; V gene: TRBV15; CDR3 protein: ATSRDVSSGMNEQF
clone size: NA; J gene: TRBJ2-6; V gene: TRBV12-5; CDR3 protein: ASGLITPGANVLT
clone size: NA; J gene: TRBJ1-1; V gene: TRBV6-5; CDR3 protein: ASSPLGGASEAF
clone size: NA; J gene: TRBJ2-7; V gene: TRBV15; CDR3 protein: ATSKEQGGRYEQY
clone size: once; J gene: TRBJ1-2; V gene: TRBV5-6; CDR3 protein: ASSWGGRRSPGGDGYT
clone size: NA; J gene: TRBJ1-5; V gene: TRBV19; CDR3 protein: ASRADRNQPQH
clone size: NA; J gene: TRBJ2-5; V gene: TRBV7-3; CDR3 protein: ASSLIGVGETQY
clone size: few; J gene: TRBJ2-5; V gene: TRBV25-1; CDR3 protein: ASSERDILKTQY
clone size: NA; J gene: TRBJ1-2; V gene: TRBV7-9; CDR3 protein: ASSPVRGQVGEGT
clone size: few; J gene: TRBJ1-5; V gene: TRBV19; CDR3 protein: ASSNLQGWGNQPQH
clone size: NA; J gene: TRBJ2-1; V gene: TRBV7-2; CDR3 protein: ASSLVATSGRGDNEQF
clone size: NA; J gene: TRBJ2-1; V gene: TRBV7-2; CDR3 protein: ASSPDRLVYGEQF
clone size: NA; J gene: TRBJ2-7; V gene: TRBV2; CDR3 protein: ASSETSGDYEQY
clone size: NA; J gene: TRBJ1-1; V gene: TRBV19; CDR3 protein: ASSIGLKTNTEAF
clone size: NA; J gene: TRBJ1-2; V gene: TRBV6-4; CDR3 protein: ASRMGQPAVYGYT
clone size: NA; J gene: TRBJ1-5; V gene: TRBV19; CDR3 protein: ASSTLTGSNQPQH
clone size: NA; J gene: TRBJ2-2; V gene: TRBV7-7; CDR3 protein: ATSAGGITGELF
clone size: NA; J gene: TRBJ1-5; V gene: TRBV5-6; CDR3 protein: ASSLATGNQPQH
clone size: NA; J gene: TRBJ2-3; V gene: TRBV6-5; CDR3 protein: ASRPTSGGSDTQY
clone size: NA; J gene: TRBJ2-7; V gene: TRBV9; CDR3 protein: ASSVGGRTTEQY
clone size: NA; J gene: TRBJ2-5; V gene: TRBV12-5; CDR3 protein: ASGGGGVETQY
clone size: NA; J gene: TRBJ1-5; V gene: TRBV4-1; CDR3 protein: ASSQERQGAGNQPQH
clone size: NA; J gene: TRBJ1-2; V gene: TRBV23-1; CDR3 protein: ASSEEANYGYT
clone size: NA; J gene: TRBJ2-4; V gene: TRBV5-1; CDR3 protein: ASSLGSELAKNIQY